This T cell receptor (beta chain) was captured in a study of cytomegalovirus exposure and HLA in healthy donors. The study, taken as a whole, reports: Accurate prediction of most subjects' HLA-A and HLA-B alleles from TCR beta sequences was reported. Presence/absence analyses rested on an assumption that sequencing depth was roughly uniform across donors.

To note about this clone: Its cognate antigen is unknown.

PCR amplification relied on 60 Vbeta primers (plus 13 Jbeta primers). Assay used: immunoSEQ multiplex PCR; TCRdb lists only in-frame clones, some missing. Of about 250,000 clones listed, about 90% are singletons. The receptor was derived from a girl aged 2 to 10 in good health and CMV-seronegative. Sequenced sample: PBMCs.

CDR3 DNA sequence: TGTGCCAGCAGCGTTAGTCCTTCCTACGAGCAGTACTTC. Its protein is CASSVSPSYEQYF. The rearrangement uses TRBV7-6 and TRBJ2-7; unclear D gene. This CDR3 has 13 residues. The germline V gene encodes CDR1 SGHVS and CDR2 FNYEAQ. Between the trimmed V and J ends, which lost 5 bases and 1 base, there was a span of 9 bases.